This record looks at one T cell receptor (beta chain) sequence and its context. This clonotype has ten or more counts. What this receptor recognizes is not known. The record has no base qualities; no much larger clone is one base away. The sample comes from a study of human T cells and chemical hapten exposure (dated by TCRdb to the early 2020s). Regarding the study in general: For sensitization, 2% DPC in acetone was applied to a roughly 2 cm by roughly 2 cm area of upper inner arm skin. Weekly therapeutic DPC doses were additionally applied to the scalp of patients throughout the approximately 24-week study period. Patch testing was performed on the upper back with Finn chambers containing 0.01% DPC, and the patch tests were scored after 6 days according to International Contact Dermatitis Research Group standards. Alopecia areata with under or over 50% scalp involvement, alopecia totalis and alopecia universalis were represented in the patient cohort, which was mostly female. Libraries were pooled for sequencing, and per-sample TCR yields varied mainly because of small differences in library volumes within the pool. This study followed changes in the peripheral blood TCR repertoire in vivo during primary and secondary sensitization of alopecia patients to the hapten diphenylcyclopropenone (DPC). Patient blood was sampled pre-sensitization (week 0) and at 2, 6 and about 24 weeks after DPC sensitization. Twenty-nine alopecia patients provided blood for TCR sequencing at one to four time points (pre-sensitization, 2, 6 and 24 weeks).

CDR1 is given as MDHEN and CDR2 as SYDVKM, both from the germline V gene. The CDR3 sequence holds 13 residues, the cysteine and phenylalanine included. Only the CDR3 DNA stays, 39 bases, in frame from base 1. Trimming costs V 3 bases and J 4 bases, and their ends lie 7 bases apart. Study-wide findings and limitations: A positive correlation was found between the number of PT1 expanded TCRs and patch test score, with significance reached at thresholds 8, 16 and 32 but not 4. Alopecia, a presumed autoimmune disease, was present in all patients, so the immune response of the patients might differ from that of healthy individuals. After repeated subsampling, the strength of the expansion versus patch-test correlation and the threshold at which it became significant changed. DPC sensitization did not change how many TCRs were above 1 in 1000 frequency, and no evidence was found of alterations in global repertoire structure. Compared with pre-sensitization or healthy control sets, expanded TCRs formed significantly more large CDR3 similarity clusters, which is consistent with antigen-driven responses.

The protocol used for the library was RACE. TCRdb lists the instrument as NextSeq 500. During library preparation, unique molecular identifiers were attached to individual cDNA molecules so that TCRs could be counted in a quantitative, reproducible way. Both TCR alpha and TCR beta chains were sequenced from each blood RNA sample. In the authors' own workflow: A median of approximately 100,000 TCRs per sample was observed, with a range of about 23,224 to 690,600. The Decombinator software suite was used to annotate V, J and CDR3 in the TCR reads. To make PS versus PT1 abundance plots, every sample was subsampled to the same number of TCRs (28,000). TCRs were defined as expanded if absent before sensitization and observed at least eight times at the 2-week time point. TCRdb took the public reads, trimmed them with fastp at Q25, ran MiXCR for clone calling and kept in-frame beta chains. Each CDR3 protein gets just one entry, which takes the most common genes and DNA from the rows behind it. TCRdb's processing, not the study's, gives the V and J calls here. The sample contains some 350,000 distinct CDR3 sequences, just under 6.5% of them found a single time. Jointly, the top ten make up under 7% of the sample.

According to the study, the label for this sample's time point signals: patch test 2, 6 weeks after DPC sensitization. The sample's treatment or condition, from its label and the paper: therapeutic diphenylcyclopropenone sensitization with weekly scalp DPC. At each patch-test visit, blood was drawn before the patch test was applied. Eligible patients were aged 18 to 70, diagnosed with alopecia, deemed suitable for DPC therapy, and excluded if pregnant. Total RNA was extracted from unfractionated whole blood collected in Tempus Blood RNA tubes. The origin of this receptor is a woman younger than 30 with alopecia areata. Some clones in this sample may be carry-over from other donors' samples. The chain is encoded by TRBV28 joined to TRBJ1-3; the D gene cannot be named for sure. Sequenced here: whole blood, sampled in connection with sensitization to the hapten diphenylcyclopropenone (DPC). The CDR3 reads as follows: CASSFEPGNTIYF. The DNA sequence is TGTGCCAGCAGTTTCGAGCCGGGAAACACCATATATTTT.